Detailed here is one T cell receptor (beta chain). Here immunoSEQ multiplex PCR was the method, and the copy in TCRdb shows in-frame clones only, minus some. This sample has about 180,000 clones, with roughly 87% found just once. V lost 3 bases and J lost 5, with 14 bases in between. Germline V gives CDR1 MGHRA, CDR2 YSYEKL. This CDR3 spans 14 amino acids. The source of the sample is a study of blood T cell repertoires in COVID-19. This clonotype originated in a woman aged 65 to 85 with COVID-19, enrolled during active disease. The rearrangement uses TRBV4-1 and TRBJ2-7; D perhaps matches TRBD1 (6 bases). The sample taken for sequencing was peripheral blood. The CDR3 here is CASSHTTGSHEQYF. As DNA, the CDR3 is TGCGCCAGCAGCCACACGACAGGTTCCCACGAGCAGTACTTC.